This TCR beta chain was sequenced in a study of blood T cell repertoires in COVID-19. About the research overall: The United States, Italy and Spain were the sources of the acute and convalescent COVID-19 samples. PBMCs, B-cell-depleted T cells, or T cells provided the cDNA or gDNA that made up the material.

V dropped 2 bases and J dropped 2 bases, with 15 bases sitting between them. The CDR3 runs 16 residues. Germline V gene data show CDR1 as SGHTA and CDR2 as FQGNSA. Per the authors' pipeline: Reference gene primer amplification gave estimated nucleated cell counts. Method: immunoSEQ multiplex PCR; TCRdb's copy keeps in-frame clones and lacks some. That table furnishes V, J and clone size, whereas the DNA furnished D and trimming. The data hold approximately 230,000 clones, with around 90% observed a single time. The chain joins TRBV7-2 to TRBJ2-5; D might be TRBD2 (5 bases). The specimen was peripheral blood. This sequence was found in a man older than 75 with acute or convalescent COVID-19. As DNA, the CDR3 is TGTGCCAGCAGCTTATCAGGTGCTTCGGGGCAAGAGACCCAGTACTTC. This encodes CASSLSGASGQETQYF.